Listed here is a single T cell receptor beta chain. This sample is drawn from a study of control samples from healthy donors and cancer patients. Using immunoSEQ multiplex PCR, the repertoire was profiled, and TCRdb retains in-frame clones only, with some absent. The sample contains 230,000 or so clones, roughly 94% of which appear only once. The ends lost 3 bases at V and 6 bases at J; junction bases unmatched: 4. Germline V gene lookup returns CDR1 LGHDT and CDR2 YNNKEL (reference sequence). The CDR3 runs to 15 residues. The chain links TRBV3-1 (or the pseudogene TRBV3-2) to TRBJ1-6, with 8 bases fitting TRBD1. This sequence originates from a man aged 50-59 years in good health. The sequencing input was blood. Here the CDR3 DNA reads TGTGCCAGCAGCCAGGACAGGGCCGGTAATTCACCCCTCCACTTT. It is translated as CASSQDRAGNSPLHF.